The entry that follows covers one T cell receptor beta chain sequence. The data derive from a study of T cell changes during pregnancy in multiple sclerosis. The CDR3 is made up of 12 amino acids. Germline loops: CDR1 SNHLY, CDR2 FYNNEI. Trimming removed 10 bases from V and 3 bases from J; junction bases left unmatched: 4. The table came from immunoSEQ multiplex PCR; TCRdb's copy has only in-frame clones and leaves some out. The sample holds around 40,000 clones, over 90% seen once. This specimen was CD4+ T cells from peripheral blood mononuclear cells, taken in the second trimester of pregnancy. The sequence was collected from a female donor with multiple sclerosis, enrolled in a pregnancy study. The rearrangement links TRBV2 to TRBJ2-7; 9 positions agree with TRBD1. For the CDR3, the DNA is TGTGCCAAGGGGACAGGGTTCTACGAGCAGTACTTC. Protein sequence: CAKGTGFYEQYF.